The clone carrying this TCR beta chain has just a few counts. No antigen is known for it. The CDR3 runs 13 residues. The V segment lost 3 bases and the J segment 4 bases; nucleotides outside the gene matches: 1. The germline gives CDR1 SGHNT, CDR2 YYREEE (reference sequence). This sample was taken from a study of beta chain features in type 1 diabetes. Overall study findings and caveats: Moderate yet significant TCRB CDR3 shortening was seen in Type 1 diabetes patients in all four CD4+ subsets.

What was sequenced were expressed TCRB transcripts, since all of the isolated RNA had been reverse transcribed. Data came from immunoSEQ multiplex PCR; TCRdb stores just in-frame clones and leaves some out. Among 140,000 or so clones, roughly a tenth were seen once, and the ten largest hold roughly 0.69%. The sequence came from a man in his late teens or twenties in good health. V gene TRBV5-4 combines with J gene TRBJ2-7; 10 bases agree with TRBD1. The sequenced sample consisted of central memory CD4+ T cells from blood. The CDR3 loop reads CASSSDRGYEQYF. DNA of the CDR3: TGTGCCAGCAGCTCGGACAGGGGGTACGAGCAGTACTTC.